The 19 T cell receptor beta chains listed next were all sequenced from one sample in a study of blood T cell repertoires in COVID-19. Measured with immunoSEQ multiplex PCR; TCRdb has only the in-frame clones, and not every one. Altogether about 54,000 clones are present, 90% being singletons, with the ten largest covering 6.5% to 9%. The sample was peripheral blood. These receptors all come from a woman between 40 and 55 years old with active COVID-19.

The chain employs TRBV10-3 and TRBJ1-1; the D is unclear. Germline assignment: CDR1 ENHRY and CDR2 SYGVKD. V was cut by 6 bases and J by 0 bases, with 8 bases left in between. The CDR3 totals 13 residues. CDR3 sequence reads: CAISYEMNTEAFF. The CDR3 DNA follows: TGTGCCATCAGCTACGAAATGAACACTGAAGCTTTCTTT.

The chain couples TRBV5-1 to TRBJ2-5; no clear D gene. This CDR3 is 14 amino acids long. CDR1 is SGHRS, CDR2 YFSETQ, per germline. Trimming shortened V by 0 bases and J by 2 bases, and 8 bases separated the two germline ends. For the CDR3, the DNA is TGCGCCAGCAGCTTGGGCTACCTGCAAGAGACCCAGTACTTC. Protein product: CASSLGYLQETQYF. The full variable domain, rest sourced from reference TRBV5-1 and TRBJ2-5, is KAGVTQTPRYLIKTRGQQVTLSCSPISGHRSVSWYQQTPGQGLQFLFEYFSETQRNKGNFPGRFSGRQFSNSRSEMNVSTLELGDSALYLCASSLGYLQETQYFGPGTRLLVL.

The chain employs TRBV7-9 and TRBJ1-2, with 7 bases aligning to TRBD1. CDR1 and CDR2 (germline): SEHNR, FQNEAQ (reference sequence). V was clipped by 5 bases and J by 4 bases; unmatched bases: 10. The CDR3 runs to 15 residues. CDR3 region: CASSPDKDRVYGYTF. The CDR3 region has the DNA TGTGCCAGCAGCCCGGATAAAGACAGGGTCTATGGCTACACCTTC.

This clone was counted a single time. The rearrangement uses TRBV2 and TRBJ1-6; D remains unclear. V lost 8 bases and J lost 6, with 11 bases in between. The V gene's germline CDR1 is SNHLY and CDR2 FYNNEI. The CDR3 runs to 13 residues. The CDR3 region has the DNA TGTGCCAGCGAAGGTCAGGCTAATTCACCCCTCCACTTT. Protein sequence: CASEGQANSPLHF.

CDR3 bases: TGTGCCAGCAGTTTATGGACAGGGACTAAGATAAACAATGAGCAGTTCTTC. Translation: CASSLWTGTKINNEQFF. The gene calls are TRBV27 and TRBJ2-1, with a possible D match to TRBD1 (8 bases). Germline V gene lookup returns CDR1 MNHEY and CDR2 SMNVEV (reference sequence). Trimming left V 1 base short and J 5 bases short, with 18 bases between. This CDR3 has 17 residues.

The chain uses TRBV6-5 and TRBJ2-6; D ambiguous. V was cut by 6 bases and J by 0 bases, with 9 bases left in between. The CDR3 has 15 residues. CDR1 MNHEY and CDR2 SVGAGI come from the germline V gene. The DNA of the CDR3 is TGTGCCAGCAGGAATATACACTCTGGGGCCAACGTCCTGACTTTC. Residues: CASRNIHSGANVLTF.

The table lists this clone with a count of one. The chain recombines TRBV18 with TRBJ2-1; TRBD1 matches at 8 bases. Germline values: CDR1 KGHSH, CDR2 LQKENI. V gave up 5 bases and J gave up 4 bases; unmatched junction bases: 7. This CDR3 is 15 amino acids long. The CDR3: CASSGGQGNYNEQFF. Written as DNA, the CDR3 is TGTGCCAGCTCAGGAGGACAGGGCAATTACAATGAGCAGTTCTTC.

This clone was detected a few times. This chain connects TRBV7-2 to TRBJ1-2; TRBD1 agrees at 9 bases. Looked up from germline, CDR1 is SGHTA and CDR2 is FQGNSA. CDR3 size: 15 residues. J gave up 7 bases and V 4 bases, and 10 bases lay outside the gene matches. CDR3 in DNA: TGTGCCAGCAGCTCGGACAGGGGAAGAGCTCGTGGCTACACCTTC. Protein product: CASSSDRGRARGYTF.

The rearrangement uses TRBV3-1 (or the pseudogene TRBV3-2) and TRBJ2-3; 8 bases map to TRBD2. The CDR3 contains 19 residues. V shed 3 bases, J shed 0 bases, and the junction held 14 bases outside the gene matches. Germline assignment: CDR1 LGHDT and CDR2 YNNKEL (reference sequence). This CDR3 is CASSHHARGGAESTDTQYF. The CDR3 region has the DNA TGTGCCAGCAGCCACCATGCCCGGGGGGGGGCGGAGAGCACAGATACGCAGTATTTT.

This clone showed up just a few times. The chain links TRBV18 to TRBJ1-1; 7 nucleotides align to TRBD1. V was pared by 4 bases and J by 1 base, with 0 bases of the junction left unmatched. Germline CDR1 KGHSH, CDR2 LQKENI. The CDR3 length is 13 residues. The CDR3, as DNA: TGTGCCAGCTCACGGGACAGGAACACTGAAGCTTTCTTT. It codes for CASSRDRNTEAFF.

The chain has TRBV3-1 (or the pseudogene TRBV3-2) and TRBJ2-6; 8 nucleotides agree with TRBD1. J was trimmed by 0 bases and V by 4 bases; bases with no gene match: 5. This CDR3 spans 17 amino acids. Germline CDR1 LGHDT, CDR2 YNNKEL (reference sequence). The CDR3 reads CASSPTGVPSGANVLTF. CDR3 sequence (DNA): TGTGCCAGCAGCCCGACAGGGGTCCCCTCTGGGGCCAACGTCCTGACTTTC.

This clone was counted a single time. The chain recombines TRBV11-2 with TRBJ1-1; D possibly corresponds to TRBD1 (5 bases). Germline lookup yields CDR1 SGHAT and CDR2 FQNNGV. The length of the CDR3 is 16 residues. V lost 4 bases and J 6 bases, leaving 21 bases between the germline ends. The CDR3 DNA is TGTGCCAGCAGCTCCCCCTGGGGGGGTGGGGAAGCTGAAGCTTTCTTT. It encodes CASSSPWGGGEAEAFF.

The chain links TRBV14 to TRBJ2-2; maybe TRBD2 (5 bases). Germline CDR1 SGHDN, CDR2 FVKESK. V was shortened by 6 bases and J by 1 base, with 9 bases between the two germline ends. This CDR3 is 14 amino acids long. The CDR3 spells CASRPSGNTGELFF. DNA of the CDR3: TGTGCCAGCAGACCAAGCGGGAACACCGGGGAGCTGTTTTTT.

The chain has TRBV6-1 and TRBJ2-7; maybe TRBD1 (5 bases). Germline assignment: CDR1 MNHNS and CDR2 SASEGT. CDR3 size: 16 residues. Trimming took 1 base from V and 5 from J, leaving 18 bases between them. The CDR3 DNA reads TGTGCCAGCAGTGAAGTTGGGGCAGCCTCGTCCGACGAGCAGTACTTC. Protein sequence: CASSEVGAASSDEQYF.

V usage is TRBV9 and J usage is TRBJ1-2; 7 bases agree with TRBD1. The V gene end was trimmed by 0 bases and the J gene end by 5 bases; junction bases not matched to a gene: 10. This CDR3 region has 16 residues. The V gene's germline CDR1 is SGDLS and CDR2 YYNGEE. The CDR3 DNA is TGTGCCAGCAGCGTAGCTTACCGCAGGGGGAGGTATGGCTACACCTTC. Amino acids: CASSVAYRRGRYGYTF.

The DNA of the CDR3 is TGTGCCAGCAGCTTAGAGGCAGGGGGCAATAATTCACCCCTCCACTTT. Translating gives CASSLEAGGNNSPLHF. The J gene is TRBJ1-6, the V gene TRBV7-6; TRBD1 matches at 8 bases. Germline values: CDR1 SGHVS, CDR2 FNYEAQ. V shed 1 base and J 5 bases; nucleotides not matched to a gene: 4. There are 16 residues in the CDR3.

The V call is TRBV7-8, the J call TRBJ1-6; D gene unclear. The V end was cut by 1 base, the J end by 7 bases, with 11 bases between. The germline gives CDR1 SGHVS, CDR2 FQNEAQ. The CDR3 is 15 residues long. CDR3 DNA: TGTGCCAGCAGCTTAGTCGAAGCTCGGAATTCACCCCTCCACTTT. Protein: CASSLVEARNSPLHF.

This chain joins TRBV28 and TRBJ1-2; 7 nucleotides align to TRBD1. This CDR3 is 14 amino acids long. V lost 7 bases, J lost 8 bases, and 13 bases stayed unmatched. Germline V gene sequence: CDR1 MDHEN, CDR2 SYDVKM. The CDR3 is CASKSQGPLGGYTF. CDR3 bases: TGTGCCAGCAAATCACAGGGGCCTCTGGGAGGCTACACCTTC.

The count of this clone is one. The V and J genes are TRBV4-3 and TRBJ1-2; D is perhaps TRBD1 (6 bases). Germline V CDR1 and CDR2: LGHNA, YSLEER. CDR3 length: 17 residues. V lost 0 bases and J 6 bases, leaving 20 bases between the germline ends. The DNA for the CDR3 is TGCGCCAGCAGCCAAGATTTGGGGCAGGGGTCGAGTGATGGCTACACCTTC. Translated, it gives CASSQDLGQGSSDGYTF.